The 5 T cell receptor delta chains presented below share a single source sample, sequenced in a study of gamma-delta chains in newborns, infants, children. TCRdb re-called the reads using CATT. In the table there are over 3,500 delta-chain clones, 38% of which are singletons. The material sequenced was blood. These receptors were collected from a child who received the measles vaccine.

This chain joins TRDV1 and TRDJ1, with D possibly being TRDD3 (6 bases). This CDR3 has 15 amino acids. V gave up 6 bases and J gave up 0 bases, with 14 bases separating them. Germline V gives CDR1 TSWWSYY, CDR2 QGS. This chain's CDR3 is CALGVLGSYTDKLIF. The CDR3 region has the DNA TGTGCTCTTGGTGTACTGGGATCGTACACCGATAAACTCATCTTT.

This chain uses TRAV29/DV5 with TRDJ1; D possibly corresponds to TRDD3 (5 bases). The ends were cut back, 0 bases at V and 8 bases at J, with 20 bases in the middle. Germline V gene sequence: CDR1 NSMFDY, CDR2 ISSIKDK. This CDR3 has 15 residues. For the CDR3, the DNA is TGTGCAGCAAGCGCGGGTAGGGGGTCCCCCTCAAAACTCATCTTT. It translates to CAASAGRGSPSKLIF. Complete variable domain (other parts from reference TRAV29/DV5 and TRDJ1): DQQVKQNSPSLSVQEGRISILNCDYTNSMFDYFLWYKKYPAEGPTFLISISSIKDKNEDGRFTVFLNKSAKHLSLHIVPSQPGDSAVYFCAASAGRGSPSKLIFGKGTRVTVEP.

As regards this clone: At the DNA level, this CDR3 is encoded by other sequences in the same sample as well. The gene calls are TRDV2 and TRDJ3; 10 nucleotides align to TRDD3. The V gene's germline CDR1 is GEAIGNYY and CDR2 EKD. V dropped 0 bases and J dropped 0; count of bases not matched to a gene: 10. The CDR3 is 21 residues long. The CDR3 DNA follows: TGTGCCTGTGACACCGGCTTTACTGGGGGATCTGACTCCTGGGACACCCGACAGATGTTTTTC. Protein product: CACDTGFTGGSDSWDTRQMFF.

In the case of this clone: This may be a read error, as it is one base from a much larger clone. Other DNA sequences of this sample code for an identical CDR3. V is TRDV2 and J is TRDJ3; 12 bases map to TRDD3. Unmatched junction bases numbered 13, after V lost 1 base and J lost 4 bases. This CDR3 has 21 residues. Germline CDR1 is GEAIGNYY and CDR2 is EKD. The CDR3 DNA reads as TGTGCCTGTGACACGATATTACTGGGGGATACTACGGAATGGGACACCCGACAGATGTTTTTC. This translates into CACDTILLGDTTEWDTRQMFF.

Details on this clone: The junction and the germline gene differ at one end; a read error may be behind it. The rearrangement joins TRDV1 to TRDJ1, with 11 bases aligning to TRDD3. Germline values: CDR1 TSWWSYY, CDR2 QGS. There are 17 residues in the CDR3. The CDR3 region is CALGETFLDLLGDKLIF. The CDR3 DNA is TGTGCTCTTGGGGAAACCTTCCTTGATTTACTGGGGGATAAGCTCATCTTT.